The 22 T cell receptor beta chains reported below all come from one sample, sequenced in a study of CD8 T cells in Susac syndrome. RNA amounts of about 0.5 to 1 ug underwent reverse transcription with random hexamers. Using its own MiXCR run on the immunoSEQ multiplex PCR reads, TCRdb lists one record per CDR3 protein. In the table there are a few hundred thousand distinct CDR3 sequences, roughly 96% of which are singletons. Sequenced material: CD4+ T cells from PBMCs. The source is a human donor with multiple sclerosis.

V usage is TRBV7-2 and J usage is TRBJ1-2; TRBD1 might be the D (5 bases). Trimming removed 4 bases from V and 4 bases from J, with 13 bases in between. The CDR3 totals 14 residues. CDR1 SGHTA and CDR2 FQGNSA come from the germline V gene. The chain's CDR3 is CASSSQGQFYGYTF. In DNA, the CDR3 is TGTGCCAGCAGCTCCCAAGGACAATTCTATGGCTACACCTTC.

The chain couples TRBV11-1 to TRBJ2-3; D uncertain. CDR1 is SGHAT, CDR2 FQDESV, per germline (reference sequence). Trimming took off 6 bases at V and 3 bases at J, with 10 bases between the two ends. The CDR3 covers 13 residues. The CDR3 DNA is TGTGCCAGCAGGGTTTATCTGACAGATACGCAGTATTTT. It translates to CASRVYLTDTQYF.

This clonotype occurred once. V is TRBV5-1 and J is TRBJ2-7, with 7 bases identical to TRBD1. V trimming: 0 bases; J trimming: 2 bases; junction bases outside the gene matches: 11. Germline CDR1 and CDR2: SGHRS and YFSETQ. The CDR3 is 17 amino acids. CDR3 DNA sequence: TGCGCCAGCAGCTTGGGTTGGCAGGGGGACAGACCCTACGAGCAGTACTTC. Its translation is CASSLGWQGDRPYEQYF. Combining the CDR3 with reference TRBV5-1 and TRBJ2-7 gives the whole variable domain KAGVTQTPRYLIKTRGQQVTLSCSPISGHRSVSWYQQTPGQGLQFLFEYFSETQRNKGNFPGRFSGRQFSNSRSEMNVSTLELGDSALYLCASSLGWQGDRPYEQYFGPGTRLTVT.

DNA for the CDR3: TGTGCCAGCAGCGTAGGATCAGGTTCACCCCTCCACTTT. It encodes CASSVGSGSPLHF. This sequence joins TRBV9 and TRBJ1-6, with D uncertain. This CDR3 has 13 amino acids. In germline, CDR1 is SGDLS, CDR2 YYNGEE. V was cut by 0 bases and J by 9 bases, with 7 bases left in between.

The chain links TRBV20-1 to TRBJ1-2, with a possible D match to TRBD1 (6 bases). CDR1 and CDR2 from the germline V gene are DFQATT and SNEGSKA (reference sequence). With 6 bases removed from V and 2 bases from J, the gap between germline ends came to 10 bases. CDR3 length: 12 residues. The CDR3 region has the DNA TGCAGTGCCAGACAGGCCAACTATGGCTACACCTTC. This encodes CSARQANYGYTF.

The gene calls are TRBV29-1 and TRBJ2-1; D gene unclear. This CDR3 region has 15 residues. V lost 0 bases and J lost 0, with 9 bases in between. The V gene's germline CDR1 is SQVTM and CDR2 ANQGSEA. DNA of the CDR3: TGCAGCGTTGAAGAGTACTTTAGCTCCTACAATGAGCAGTTCTTC. Its protein is CSVEEYFSSYNEQFF.

The gene calls are TRBV20-1 and TRBJ2-5; TRBD1 or TRBD2 may be the D gene (6 bases each). CDR3 length: 13 amino acids. The germline gives CDR1 DFQATT, CDR2 SNEGSKA (reference sequence). V was shortened by 1 base and J by 4 bases, with 10 bases between the two germline ends. Here the CDR3 reads CSARVQGGETQYF. The CDR3 coding sequence is TGCAGTGCTAGAGTACAGGGAGGAGAGACCCAGTACTTC.

The chain has TRBV20-1 and TRBJ1-5; possible D gene TRBD1, 5 bases. Trimming left V 1 base short and J 2 bases short, with 12 bases between. Germline V gene lookup returns CDR1 DFQATT and CDR2 SNEGSKA (reference sequence). The CDR3 totals 15 residues. The CDR3 DNA reads TGCAGTGCTAGAGGGGGGGGAATGGGCAATCAGCCCCAGCATTTT. Encoded protein: CSARGGGMGNQPQHF.

The chain links TRBV5-6 to TRBJ2-7; 7 bases fit TRBD1. Germline CDR1 reads SGHDT; CDR2 reads YYEEEE. The CDR3 is 12 residues long. Unmatched junction bases numbered 1, after V lost 4 bases and J lost 3 bases. The CDR3: CASSRQGYEQYF. CDR3 nucleotides: TGTGCCAGCAGCCGACAGGGCTACGAGCAGTACTTC.

This chain uses TRBV7-2 with TRBJ2-7; D is ambiguous. Germline V gene data show CDR1 as SGHTA and CDR2 as FQGNSA. The ends were cut back, 1 base at V and 1 base at J, with 8 bases in the middle. This CDR3 contains 14 residues. The CDR3 nucleotides are TGTGCCAGCAGCTTAGAGGGTCAGTCCTACGAGCAGTACTTC. Amino acid sequence: CASSLEGQSYEQYF.

V gene TRBV28 combines with J gene TRBJ1-2; no clear D gene. V shed 6 bases and J shed 8 bases, with 10 bases lying between them. Germline V gene data show CDR1 as MDHEN and CDR2 as SYDVKM. The CDR3 is made up of 11 amino acids. The CDR3 coding sequence is TGTGCCAGCAGCCTCAGAGAGGGCTACACCTTC. Residues: CASSLREGYTF.

The chain employs TRBV7-2 and TRBJ1-1; D unresolved. The CDR3 totals 13 residues. V was pared by 2 bases and J by 11 bases, with 15 bases between. Germline V gene lookup returns CDR1 SGHTA and CDR2 FQGNSA. The CDR3 sequence is CASSLNSGLWAFF. The CDR3 DNA reads as TGTGCCAGCAGCTTAAATAGCGGGCTTTGGGCTTTCTTT.

The chain carries TRBV9 and TRBJ1-1; unclear D gene. CDR1 and CDR2 from the germline V gene are SGDLS and YYNGEE. The CDR3 totals 14 residues. Deletions cut 4 bases from V and 4 bases from J, with 14 bases between. DNA for the CDR3: TGTGCCAGCAGCCCCCGGACGGTGGGCACTGAAGCTTTCTTT. It specifies CASSPRTVGTEAFF.

V and J are TRBV29-1 and TRBJ1-4; 12 bases agree with TRBD1. The CDR3 runs to 14 residues. V lost 4 bases and J lost 11; bases outside the gene matches: 8. The germline V gene encodes CDR1 SQVTM and CDR2 ANQGSEA. The CDR3 DNA reads as TGCAGCGTTGTTCCGGGACAGGGGGCCGGTAAACTGTTTTTT. This encodes CSVVPGQGAGKLFF.

This clonotype was found once. The chain has TRBV12-3 or TRBV12-4 and TRBJ2-7; either TRBD1 or TRBD2 may supply D (5 bases each). The CDR3 runs 14 residues. Trimming removed 3 bases at V and 3 bases at J, with 12 bases between. The CDR3 bases are TGTGCCAGCAGTTTTGAGGGACCGAGCTACGAGCAGTACTTC. Its translation: CASSFEGPSYEQYF.

The gene calls are TRBV25-1 and TRBJ2-1; 11 bases fit TRBD2. This CDR3 contains 15 residues. The trim removed 2 bases at V and 6 bases at J, leaving 3 bases unmatched. Germline loops: CDR1 MGHDK, CDR2 SYGVNS. CDR3 sequence (DNA): TGTGCCAGCAGTGAAACTAGCGGGAGCGGCAATGAGCAGTTCTTC. Amino acids: CASSETSGSGNEQFF. Drawing the rest from reference TRBV25-1 and TRBJ2-1, the complete variable domain is EADIYQTPRYLVIGTGKKITLECSQTMGHDKMYWYQQDPGMELHLIHYSYGVNSTEKGDLSSESTVSRIRTEHFPLTLESARPSHTSQYLCASSETSGSGNEQFFGPGTRLTVL.

This clonotype was observed a handful of times. V is TRBV7-9 and J is TRBJ1-2, with D hard to call. The CDR3 runs to 12 residues. Trimming shortened V by 5 bases and J by 3 bases, and 7 bases separated the two germline ends. The germline gives CDR1 SEHNR, CDR2 FQNEAQ (reference sequence). CDR3: CASSGSDYGYTF. CDR3 DNA: TGTGCCAGCAGCGGCTCGGACTATGGCTACACCTTC.

This chain links TRBV29-1 with TRBJ1-1; 8 bases fit TRBD1. This CDR3 has 13 amino acids. Germline lookup yields CDR1 SQVTM and CDR2 ANQGSEA. Unmatched junction bases numbered 2, after V lost 4 bases and J lost 1 base. DNA of the CDR3: TGCAGCGTTGTAGGGACAGGGAACACTGAAGCTTTCTTT. Amino acids: CSVVGTGNTEAFF.

The CDR3 loop reads CSARAGTGRYGYTF. In DNA, the CDR3 is TGCAGTGCTAGGGCCGGGACAGGGCGATATGGCTACACCTTC. V usage is TRBV20-1 and J usage is TRBJ1-2; 9 nucleotides align to TRBD1. Germline lookup yields CDR1 DFQATT and CDR2 SNEGSKA (reference sequence). CDR3 size: 14 residues. The V and J ends lost 3 bases and 5 bases, in that order; junction bases with no gene match: 7.

The V call is TRBV9, the J call TRBJ2-5, with 8 bases identical to TRBD2. Losses at the gene ends were 2 bases for V and 5 bases for J; bases not matched to a gene: 8. Germline V CDR1 and CDR2: SGDLS, YYNGEE. This CDR3 region has 15 residues. The CDR3 loop is CASSVDGLAMETQYF. CDR3 sequence (DNA): TGTGCCAGCAGCGTCGATGGACTAGCAATGGAGACCCAGTACTTC.

This clonotype came up once. J is TRBJ1-2 and V is TRBV6-5; TRBD1 matches at 10 bases. CDR1 and CDR2 from the germline V gene are MNHEY and SVGAGI. Trimming at V came to 6 bases and at J to 5 bases, leaving 9 bases not matched to a gene. CDR3 size: 15 residues. CDR3 amino acids: CASRPDRGKVYGYTF. The CDR3 DNA follows: TGTGCCAGCAGACCGGACAGGGGGAAGGTGTATGGCTACACCTTC.

J is TRBJ1-2 and V is TRBV29-1; D possibly corresponds to TRBD1 (5 bases). V lost 0 bases and J lost 7, with 15 bases in between. Germline values: CDR1 SQVTM, CDR2 ANQGSEA. This CDR3 has 14 amino acids. CDR3 nucleotides: TGCAGCGTTGAAGATCTCGCGGGGGGGTTTGGCTACACCTTC. It specifies CSVEDLAGGFGYTF.